This paragraph reports one TCR beta chain. The sample belongs to a study of blood T cell repertoires in COVID-19. Study summary: The United States, Italy and Spain supplied acute and convalescent COVID-19 samples. The analysed material was cDNA or gDNA that came from T cells, B-cell-depleted T cells, or PBMCs.

V was pared by 5 bases and J by 4 bases, with 3 bases between. The CDR3 spans 11 residues. Germline values: CDR1 MNHEY, CDR2 SVGAGI. This table comes from immunoSEQ multiplex PCR, and its TCRdb copy is limited to in-frame clones, with some not included. The repertoire holds about 35,000 clones, with 82% as singletons. The sample consisted of peripheral blood. The rearrangement joins TRBV6-5 to TRBJ1-5, with D unresolved. This receptor was identified in a man older than 75 with active or convalescent COVID-19. In nucleotides, the CDR3 is TGTGCCAGCAGTCTGAATCAGCCCCAGCATTTT. Translating it yields CASSLNQPQHF.